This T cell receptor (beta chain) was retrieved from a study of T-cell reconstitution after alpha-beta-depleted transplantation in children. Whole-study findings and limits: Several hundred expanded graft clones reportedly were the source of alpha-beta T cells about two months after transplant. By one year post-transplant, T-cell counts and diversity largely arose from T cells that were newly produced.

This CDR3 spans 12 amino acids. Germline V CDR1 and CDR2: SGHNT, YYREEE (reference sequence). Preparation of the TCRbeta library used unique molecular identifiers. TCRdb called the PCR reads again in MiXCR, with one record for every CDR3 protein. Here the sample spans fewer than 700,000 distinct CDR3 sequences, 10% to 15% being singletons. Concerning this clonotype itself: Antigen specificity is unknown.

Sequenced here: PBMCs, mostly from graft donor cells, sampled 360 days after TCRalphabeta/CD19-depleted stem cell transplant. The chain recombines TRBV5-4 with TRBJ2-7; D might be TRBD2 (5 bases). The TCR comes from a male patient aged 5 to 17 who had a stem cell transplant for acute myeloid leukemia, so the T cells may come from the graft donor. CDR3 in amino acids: CAYKADRYEQYF. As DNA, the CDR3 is TGTGCGTATAAAGCGGACCGCTACGAGCAGTACTTC.